A single sample gave rise to the 22 T cell receptor beta chains below, sequenced in a study of radiotherapy plus CTLA-4 blockade in lung cancer. TCRdb keeps only in-frame clones here, not all; method: immunoSEQ multiplex PCR. The table shows 110,000 or so clones, with more than 65% occurring only once. Sequencing was performed on peripheral blood, taken from a patient treated with radiotherapy plus ipilimumab. The receptors were sampled from a human donor with non-small cell lung cancer who had a partial response to radiotherapy plus ipilimumab.

The genes are TRBV28 and TRBJ1-4; D gene unclear. This CDR3 comprises 17 residues. The germline V gene has CDR1 MDHEN and CDR2 SYDVKM. V lost 1 base and J lost 0, with 12 bases in between. CDR3 nucleotides: TGTGCCAGCAGTTTATTGGCTAGGAGAGCAACTAATGAAAAACTGTTTTTT. Translating gives CASSLLARRATNEKLFF.

CDR3 loop: CAGGGTLSSYEQYF. CDR3 nucleotide sequence: TGTGCGGGGGGAGGGACGCTCAGCTCCTACGAGCAGTACTTC. The genes are TRBV2 and TRBJ2-7; 7 positions match TRBD2. The CDR3 covers 14 residues. Germline V lookup: CDR1 SNHLY, CDR2 FYNNEI.

This chain links TRBV27 with TRBJ1-4; TRBD1 matches at 8 bases. Germline lookup yields CDR1 MNHEY and CDR2 SMNVEV (reference sequence). This CDR3 spans 16 amino acids. With V trimmed by 6 bases and J by 3 bases, 9 bases remained unmatched. The CDR3 nucleotides are TGTGCCAGCAGGGCGCAGGGGGCGGGCGCTAATGAAAAACTGTTTTTT. Its translation is CASRAQGAGANEKLFF.

The V call is TRBV4-1, the J call TRBJ1-2, with D hard to call. The V and J ends lost 2 bases and 0 bases respectively, with 16 bases between them. The CDR3 spans 17 residues. In germline, CDR1 is MGHRA, CDR2 YSYEKL. This CDR3 reads CASSQLPQAGSNYGYTF. The CDR3 coding sequence is TGCGCCAGCAGCCAACTACCTCAGGCGGGGTCTAACTATGGCTACACCTTC.

V gene TRBV28 combines with J gene TRBJ1-5, with TRBD1 matching 8 bases. The CDR3 runs to 17 residues. V dropped 4 bases and J dropped 3; count of bases not matched to a gene: 11. Germline lookup yields CDR1 MDHEN and CDR2 SYDVKM. DNA for the CDR3: TGTGCCAGCAGTTGGCCTCGTACAGGGGGAACCAATCAGCCCCAGCATTTT. Its protein product is CASSWPRTGGTNQPQHF.

V and J are TRBV2 and TRBJ2-2; 9 bases line up with TRBD1. There are 15 residues in the CDR3. The germline CDR1 and CDR2 sequences are SNHLY and FYNNEI. V dropped 4 bases and J dropped 3; count of bases not matched to a gene: 3. The CDR3 region is CASSGTGADTGELFF. In nucleotides, the CDR3 is TGTGCCAGCAGTGGGACAGGGGCCGACACCGGGGAGCTGTTTTTT.

This chain uses TRBV28 with TRBJ1-5; TRBD1 matches at 11 bases. CDR1 and CDR2 from the germline V gene are MDHEN and SYDVKM. J gave up 4 bases and V 5 bases, and 13 bases lay outside the gene matches. This CDR3 has 18 amino acids. Here the CDR3 DNA reads TGTGCCAGCAGTCTCCCCGGACAGGGGGCTACGAAGAATCAGCCCCAGCATTTT. Amino acid sequence: CASSLPGQGATKNQPQHF.

The CDR3 here is CASRGAATNEKLFF. CDR3 DNA: TGTGCCAGCAGAGGGGCTGCAACTAATGAAAAACTGTTTTTT. The rearrangement uses TRBV6-5 and TRBJ1-4; D is perhaps TRBD1 (5 bases). Trimming shortened V by 6 bases and J by 0 bases, and 8 bases separated the two germline ends. The CDR3 runs to 14 residues. Germline V gives CDR1 MNHEY, CDR2 SVGAGI.

The rearrangement links TRBV30 to TRBJ2-3; the D is unclear. CDR1 is GTSNPN and CDR2 is SVGIG in the germline V gene (reference sequence). This CDR3 region has 14 residues. V shed 4 bases and J shed 1 base, with 12 bases lying between them. The CDR3 region has the DNA TGTGCCTGGACTGGTGAAGGAGGCACAGATACGCAGTATTTT. Protein: CAWTGEGGTDTQYF.

The chain is built from TRBV2 and TRBJ2-7; possible D gene TRBD1, 6 bases. Between the trimmed V and J ends, which lost 0 bases and 6 bases, there was a span of 12 bases. Germline V gene lookup returns CDR1 SNHLY and CDR2 FYNNEI. The CDR3 consists of 14 residues. CDR3 in DNA: TGTGCCAGCAGTGAAGCCCAGGGGCGCGTCGAGCAGTACGTC. Translation gives CASSEAQGRVEQYV.

CDR3 protein: CSARTGTDTQYF. CDR3 coding DNA: TGCAGCGCCAGGACAGGGACAGATACGCAGTATTTT. The V gene is TRBV29-1, the J gene TRBJ2-3; 8 bases fit TRBD1. Looked up from germline, CDR1 is SQVTM and CDR2 is ANQGSEA. Trimming removed 7 bases from V and 3 bases from J; junction bases left unmatched: 3. CDR3 size: 12 residues.

This rearrangement joins TRBV19 to TRBJ2-1, with 13 bases that match TRBD2. There are 17 residues in the CDR3. The trim removed 6 bases at V and 7 bases at J, leaving 12 bases unmatched. Germline lookup yields CDR1 LNHDA and CDR2 SQIVND (reference sequence). The CDR3 spells CASSPGGLAGVWNEQFF. CDR3 coding DNA: TGTGCCAGTAGCCCTGGTGGACTAGCGGGAGTATGGAATGAGCAGTTCTTC.

The DNA of the CDR3 is TGTGCCAGCAGCTCCGGGACAGGAATCTACGAGCAGTACTTC. Translating gives CASSSGTGIYEQYF. The chain combines TRBV5-4 with TRBJ2-7; 8 bases line up with TRBD1. The J segment lost 3 bases and the V segment lost 3 bases, leaving 5 bases of the junction unmatched. CDR3 length: 14 amino acids. CDR1 and CDR2 from the germline V gene are SGHNT and YYREEE (reference sequence).

V is TRBV5-6 and J is TRBJ1-5; D is uncertain. V lost 4 bases and J 3 bases, leaving 17 bases between the germline ends. The CDR3 loop spans 16 amino acids. Germline-derived CDR1 and CDR2 are SGHDT and YYEEEE. CDR3 protein: CASSHTRRGNNQPQHF. CDR3 DNA sequence: TGTGCCAGCAGCCATACACGGCGGGGAAACAATCAGCCCCAGCATTTT.

The V and J genes are TRBV6-5 and TRBJ1-2, with D possibly being TRBD1 (6 bases). V lost 6 bases and J lost 8, with 19 bases in between. The CDR3 is 14 amino acids. The germline gives CDR1 MNHEY, CDR2 SVGAGI. The CDR3 loop is CASSPRWDISGYTF. CDR3 nucleotides: TGTGCCAGCAGCCCTCGCTGGGACATCTCGGGCTACACCTTC.

The rearrangement joins TRBV5-4 to TRBJ2-6; D remains unclear. Germline V CDR1 and CDR2: SGHNT, YYREEE (reference sequence). V shed 4 bases and J shed 0 bases, with 8 bases lying between them. This CDR3 has 15 residues. The CDR3 spells CASSDFYSGANVLTF. The CDR3 DNA reads as TGTGCCAGCAGCGACTTCTACTCTGGGGCCAACGTCCTGACTTTC.

With regard to this clone: One end of the junction is discordant with germline, which a read error may explain. At the DNA level, this CDR3 is encoded by other sequences in the same sample as well. The chain has TRBV19 and TRBJ1-1; 10 bases are shared with TRBD1. Germline loops: CDR1 LNHDA, CDR2 SQIVND (reference sequence). The CDR3 has 15 amino acids. The CDR3 sequence: CASSIVGQGNTEAFF. The CDR3 nucleotides are TGTGCCAGTAGTATAGTGGGACAGGGGAACACTGAGGCTTTCTTT.

The CDR3 DNA reads as TGTGCCAGCAGCTACTTCGCGAGCACAGATACGCAGTATTTT. This sequence encodes CASSYFASTDTQYF. The V and J genes are TRBV7-2 and TRBJ2-3; no clear D gene. Germline CDR1 is SGHTA and CDR2 is FQGNSA. This CDR3 has 14 amino acids. V dropped 4 bases and J dropped 0 bases, with 8 bases sitting between them.

The genes are TRBV6-1 and TRBJ2-7, with a tentative D call TRBD2 (6 bases). This CDR3 has 12 amino acids. Trimming took off 6 bases at V and 5 bases at J, with 11 bases between the two ends. Looked up from germline, CDR1 is MNHNS and CDR2 is SASEGT. The CDR3 nucleotides read TGTGCCAGCAGAGAACCGGGAGACGAGCAGTACGTC. It yields the protein CASREPGDEQYV.

The V gene is TRBV7-2, the J gene TRBJ2-7; 8 nucleotides agree with TRBD2. V trimming: 0 bases; J trimming: 5 bases; junction bases outside the gene matches: 3. CDR1 is SGHTA, CDR2 FQGNSA, per germline. CDR3 length: 14 amino acids. CDR3 nucleotide sequence: TGTGCCAGCAGCTTAGCCGGGAGGGCCAACGAGCAGTACTTC. This encodes CASSLAGRANEQYF.

The chain is built from TRBV29-1 and TRBJ2-2, with 9 bases matching TRBD1. This CDR3 is built from 13 residues. The V and J ends lost 6 bases and 7 bases, in that order; junction bases with no gene match: 6. Germline V lookup: CDR1 SQVTM, CDR2 ANQGSEA. This chain's CDR3 is CSVVTGGHGELFF. The DNA of the CDR3 is TGCAGCGTGGTGACAGGGGGTCACGGGGAGCTGTTTTTT.

The chain is built from TRBV18 and TRBJ2-2, with 12 bases matching TRBD2. CDR3 length: 18 residues. Germline CDR1 reads KGHSH; CDR2 reads LQKENI. J gave up 4 bases and V 6 bases, and 12 bases lay outside the gene matches. The CDR3 reads CASSPILTSGRATGELFF. In DNA form, the CDR3 reads TGTGCCAGCTCCCCTATCCTGACTAGCGGGAGAGCCACCGGGGAGCTGTTTTTT.